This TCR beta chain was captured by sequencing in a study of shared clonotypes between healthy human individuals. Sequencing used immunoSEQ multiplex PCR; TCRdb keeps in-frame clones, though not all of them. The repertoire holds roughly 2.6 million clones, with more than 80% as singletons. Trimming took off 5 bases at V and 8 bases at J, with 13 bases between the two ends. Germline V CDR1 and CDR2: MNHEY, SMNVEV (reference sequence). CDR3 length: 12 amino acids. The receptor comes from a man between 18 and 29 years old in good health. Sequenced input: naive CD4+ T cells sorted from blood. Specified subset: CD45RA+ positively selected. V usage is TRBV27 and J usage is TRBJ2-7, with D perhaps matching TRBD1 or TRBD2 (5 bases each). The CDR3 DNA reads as TGTGCCAGCAGTGAACGGGGCCTCCAGCAGTACTTC. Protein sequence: CASSERGLQQYF.